The present T cell receptor (beta chain) was sequenced within a study of blood T cells in healthy people across ages. Study information: Template switching picked up about one barcoded beta molecule for each two T cells.

With regard to this clonotype: Antigen: not known.

With a J-beta primer mix and a sample-barcoded 5' primer, a second PCR ran about 7 to 12 cycles. Samples each returned at least 3 million CDR3-containing paired-end reads. MiXCR was run by TCRdb on the 5' RACE reads, yielding one entry per CDR3 protein. The top ten clones hold 5.5% to 8% of a sample with about 1.4 million distinct CDR3 sequences, almost 60% of them seen once. Study-level results: Naive CD4+ cells and diversity were both higher in long-lived donors than in aged donors.

The CDR3 is 13 amino acids. Per the germline V gene, CDR1 is DFQATT and CDR2 is SNEGSKA (reference sequence). V was cut by 0 bases and J by 1 base, with 6 bases left in between. Sequencing used blood. The sequence came from a man between 18 and 29 years old in good health. V is TRBV20-1 and J is TRBJ1-1, with D hard to call. The DNA for the CDR3 is TGCAGTGCTAGAGATCTTGGGAACACTGAAGCTTTCTTT. It translates to CSARDLGNTEAFF.